This passage covers 5 T cell receptor beta chains from one sample sequenced in a study of blood T cell repertoires in COVID-19. Clones were read by immunoSEQ multiplex PCR, and TCRdb kept only the in-frame ones, dropping some. Among about 61,000 clones listed, approximately 88% were seen once. Sequenced material: peripheral blood. The origin of the receptors is a human donor in a cohort sampled during active COVID-19.

This sequence joins TRBV10-3 and TRBJ1-2; 8 bases are a match to TRBD1. This CDR3 comprises 16 residues. Germline CDR1 ENHRY, CDR2 SYGVKD. V lost 1 base to trimming and J lost 1 base; unmatched junction nucleotides: 5. CDR3 sequence: CAISELDRGINYGYTF. The CDR3 nucleotides read TGTGCCATCAGTGAGTTAGACAGGGGTATTAACTATGGCTACACCTTC.

The chain links TRBV5-4 to TRBJ1-2; 8 bases are a match to TRBD1. With V trimmed by 3 bases and J by 2 bases, 12 bases remained unmatched. The CDR3 sequence is 17 residues long. CDR1 is SGHNT and CDR2 is YYREEE in the germline V gene (reference sequence). In DNA, the CDR3 is TGTGCCAGCAGCTCCGCCCAAAACAGGGGGGGGAACTATGGCTACACCTTC. Translated: CASSSAQNRGGNYGYTF. Full variable domain (missing parts from reference TRBV5-4 and TRBJ1-2): ETGVTQSPTHLIKTRGQQVTLRCSSQSGHNTVSWYQQALGQGPQFIFQYYREEENGRGNFPPRFSGLQFPNYSSELNVNALELDDSALYLCASSSAQNRGGNYGYTFGSGTRLTVV.

The chain has TRBV28 and TRBJ2-7; 7 bases map to TRBD1. This CDR3 is 15 amino acids long. V trimming: 3 bases; J trimming: 7 bases; junction bases outside the gene matches: 12. The germline V gene has CDR1 MDHEN and CDR2 SYDVKM. The CDR3 spells CASSFVGGKVGEQYF. In nucleotides, the CDR3 is TGTGCCAGCAGTTTTGTAGGGGGCAAGGTTGGGGAGCAGTACTTC.

This clone has more than one count but fewer than ten. CDR3 sequence (DNA): TGTGCCAGTAGTATGGGGCAGTACCCCTATGGCTACACCTTC. Its protein is CASSMGQYPYGYTF. This chain joins TRBV19 and TRBJ1-2; possibly TRBD1 for D (5 bases). CDR1 and CDR2 from the germline V gene are LNHDA and SQIVND (reference sequence). V gave up 3 bases and J gave up 4 bases, with 12 bases separating them. The CDR3 has 14 amino acids.

This chain links TRBV9 with TRBJ1-6; no definite D call. This CDR3 is 14 amino acids long. The V end lost 4 bases, the J end lost 4 bases, and 9 bases lay between the germline ends. Germline CDR1 is SGDLS and CDR2 is YYNGEE. The CDR3 reads CASSSQYYNSPLHF. CDR3 nucleotides: TGTGCCAGCAGCAGTCAGTATTATAATTCACCCCTCCACTTT.